This passage covers 13 T cell receptor beta chains from one sample sequenced in a study of T cells in Graves' hyperthyroidism and ophthalmopathy (dated by TCRdb to between 2018 and 2021). Libraries were made using multiplex PCR. Sequencing used an Illumina HiSeq 2000. TCR beta CDR3 regions were amplified from RNA transcripts. The first round of RT-PCR for the TCR CDR3 was performed with the HTBI primer set and the Qiagen OneStep RT-PCR kit. Through fastp at Q25 and MiXCR, TCRdb rebuilt clones from the public reads, retaining in-frame beta chains. Merged by CDR3 protein, the rows form single entries marked with the most common genes and DNA. For this sample there are under 800,000 distinct CDR3 sequences; about 15% appear just once. The ten largest make up about a tenth of the sample. Sequenced input: blood. The origin of the receptors is a woman younger than 30 with Graves' hyperthyroidism.

This clonotype has at least ten counts. This chain links TRBV27 with TRBJ2-7, with 11 bases that match TRBD2. Germline trimming cut 5 bases from V and 3 bases from J; bases unmatched to any gene: 6. Germline values: CDR1 MNHEY, CDR2 SMNVEV (reference sequence). The CDR3 has 15 amino acids. This CDR3 is CASSRSGLAVYEQYF. CDR3 DNA sequence: TGTGCCAGCAGTCGATCGGGACTAGCGGTCTACGAGCAGTACTTC.

This clonotype was seen repeatedly, ten times or more. J is TRBJ2-5 and V is TRBV18, with 7 bases that match TRBD1. The CDR3 runs to 13 residues. Germline V lookup: CDR1 KGHSH, CDR2 LQKENI. Unmatched junction bases numbered 5, after V lost 5 bases and J lost 5 bases. The CDR3 protein is CASSVGQLETQYF. The CDR3 coding sequence is TGTGCCAGCTCAGTGGGACAGCTGGAGACCCAGTACTTC.

In its sample, this clonotype was seen many times. The chain combines TRBV3-1 with TRBJ1-5; D gene unclear. CDR1 is LGHDT, CDR2 YNNKEL, per germline (reference sequence). V lost 5 bases, J lost 1 base, and 12 bases lay in between. The CDR3 spans 15 residues. This chain's CDR3 is CASSGGITSNQPQHF. The CDR3 DNA sequence: TGTGCCAGCAGCGGCGGGATTACAAGCAATCAGCCCCAGCATTTT.

This clonotype was seen only a few times. This sequence joins TRBV6-1 and TRBJ1-1; 9 nucleotides line up with TRBD1. The germline CDR1 and CDR2 sequences are MNHNS and SASEGT. Unmatched junction bases numbered 10, after V lost 7 bases and J lost 1 base. The CDR3 is 16 amino acids. The CDR3 nucleotides read TGTGCCAGCATCACACCCCTGGGACAGGGGAACACTGAAGCTTTCTTT. It codes for CASITPLGQGNTEAFF.

In its sample, this clonotype was seen a few times. The V and J genes are TRBV24-1 and TRBJ1-6; D is possibly TRBD1 (5 bases). Germline lookup yields CDR1 KGHDR and CDR2 SFDVKD. The CDR3 is 14 amino acids. Trimming removed 3 bases at V and 11 bases at J, with 13 bases between. The CDR3 DNA reads TGTGCCACCAGTGATCAGGGTGCTGATCCACCCCTCCACTTT. Translated, it gives CATSDQGADPPLHF.

This clonotype has a handful of counts. The chain has TRBV9 and TRBJ1-3; D is unresolved. This CDR3 is built from 18 residues. The ends were cut back, 0 bases at V and 0 bases at J, with 16 bases in the middle. Germline values: CDR1 SGDLS, CDR2 YYNGEE. CDR3 amino acids: CASSVDGGAPISGNTIYF. CDR3 bases: TGTGCCAGCAGCGTAGACGGCGGAGCGCCGATCTCTGGAAACACCATATATTTT.

This clonotype was picked up many times. V and J are TRBV6-1 and TRBJ1-1, with D perhaps matching TRBD1 (6 bases). This CDR3 is built from 14 residues. Germline V gives CDR1 MNHNS, CDR2 SASEGT. V was pared by 7 bases and J by 1 base, with 13 bases between. CDR3 residues: CASKRDTSNTEAFF. The DNA for the CDR3 is TGTGCCAGCAAAAGGGACACCTCGAACACTGAAGCTTTCTTT.

The chain links TRBV7-3 to TRBJ1-6, with 9 bases identical to TRBD1. CDR3 size: 14 residues. V lost 6 bases to trimming and J lost 8 bases; unmatched junction nucleotides: 5. The germline V gene encodes CDR1 SGHTA and CDR2 FQGTGA. CDR3 bases: TGTGCCAGCAGTTCTACAGGGGGCTATTCACCCCTCCACTTT. Residues: CASSSTGGYSPLHF. Supplemented by reference TRBV7-3 and TRBJ1-6, the full variable domain reads GAGVSQTPSNKVTEKGKYVELRCDPISGHTALYWYRQSLGQGPEFLIYFQGTGAADDSGLPNDRFFAVRPEGSVSTLKIQRTERGDSAVYLCASSSTGGYSPLHFGNGTRLTVT.

This clonotype was seen ten or more times. CDR3 in amino acids: CASSYSIAGGNEQFF. Here the CDR3 DNA reads TGTGCCAGCAGTTACTCGATCGCCGGGGGCAATGAGCAGTTCTTC. V gene TRBV6-5 combines with J gene TRBJ2-1; possible D gene TRBD2, 6 bases. Germline CDR1 and CDR2: MNHEY and SVGAGI. V gave up 0 bases and J gave up 6 bases, with 12 bases separating them. The CDR3 sequence is 15 residues long.

Of note for this clonotype: Since a much larger clone is just one base distant, this may be a read error. The chain joins TRBV7-9 to TRBJ2-1; possible D gene TRBD1, 6 bases. Germline loops: CDR1 SEHNR, CDR2 FQNEAQ (reference sequence). This CDR3 region has 14 residues. The DNA for the CDR3 is TGTGCCAGCATTGGTGGGGGCAGTGACAATGAGCAGCTCTTC. It is translated as CASIGGGSDNEQLF.

This clonotype was recorded many times. This chain uses TRBV2 with TRBJ2-3, with 7 nucleotides matching TRBD2. Unmatched junction bases numbered 1, after V lost 6 bases and J lost 4 bases. Germline CDR1 SNHLY, CDR2 FYNNEI. CDR3 size: 12 residues. CDR3 protein: CASRLASDTQYF. CDR3 nucleotides: TGTGCCAGCAGACTAGCGTCAGATACGCAGTATTTT.

This clonotype was seen repeatedly, ten times or more. The rearrangement links TRBV6-1 to TRBJ2-3, with D tentatively TRBD1 (6 bases). Per the germline V gene, CDR1 is MNHNS and CDR2 is SASEGT. V gave up 6 bases and J gave up 4 bases, with 17 bases separating them. The length of the CDR3 is 15 residues. Here the CDR3 DNA reads TGTGCCAGCAGAACCTCGCCAGGGGCCGCAGATACGCAGTATTTT. Its translation: CASRTSPGAADTQYF.

Only a few counts were recorded for this clonotype. The rearrangement joins TRBV7-2 to TRBJ1-1; a weak D match, TRBD1 (6 bases). This CDR3 region has 16 residues. Germline assignment: CDR1 SGHTA and CDR2 FQGNSA. The ends were cut back, 4 bases at V and 2 bases at J, with 17 bases in the middle. CDR3 protein: CASSSGHPRGNTEAFF. The CDR3 nucleotides read TGTGCCAGCAGCTCCGGACATCCCAGGGGAAACACTGAAGCTTTCTTT. Filled out from reference TRBV7-2 and TRBJ1-1, the complete variable domain reads GAGVSQSPSNKVTEKGKDVELRCDPISGHTALYWYRQSLGQGLEFLIYFQGNSAPDKSGLPSDRFSAERTGGSVSTLTIQRTQQEDSAVYLCASSSGHPRGNTEAFFGQGTRLTVV.